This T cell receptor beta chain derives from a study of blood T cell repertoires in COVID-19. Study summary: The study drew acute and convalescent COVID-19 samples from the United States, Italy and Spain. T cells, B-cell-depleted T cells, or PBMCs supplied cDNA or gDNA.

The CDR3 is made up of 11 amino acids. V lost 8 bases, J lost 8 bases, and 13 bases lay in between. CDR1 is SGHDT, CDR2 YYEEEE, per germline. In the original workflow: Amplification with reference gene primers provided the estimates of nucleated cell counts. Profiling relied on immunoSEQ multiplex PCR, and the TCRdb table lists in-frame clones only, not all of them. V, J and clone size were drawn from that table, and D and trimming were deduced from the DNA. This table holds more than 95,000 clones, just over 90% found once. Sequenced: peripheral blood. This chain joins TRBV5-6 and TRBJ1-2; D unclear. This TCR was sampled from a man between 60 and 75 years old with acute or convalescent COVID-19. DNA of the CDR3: TGTGCCAGTTCTTCAGGATACGGCTACACCTTC. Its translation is CASSSGYGYTF.